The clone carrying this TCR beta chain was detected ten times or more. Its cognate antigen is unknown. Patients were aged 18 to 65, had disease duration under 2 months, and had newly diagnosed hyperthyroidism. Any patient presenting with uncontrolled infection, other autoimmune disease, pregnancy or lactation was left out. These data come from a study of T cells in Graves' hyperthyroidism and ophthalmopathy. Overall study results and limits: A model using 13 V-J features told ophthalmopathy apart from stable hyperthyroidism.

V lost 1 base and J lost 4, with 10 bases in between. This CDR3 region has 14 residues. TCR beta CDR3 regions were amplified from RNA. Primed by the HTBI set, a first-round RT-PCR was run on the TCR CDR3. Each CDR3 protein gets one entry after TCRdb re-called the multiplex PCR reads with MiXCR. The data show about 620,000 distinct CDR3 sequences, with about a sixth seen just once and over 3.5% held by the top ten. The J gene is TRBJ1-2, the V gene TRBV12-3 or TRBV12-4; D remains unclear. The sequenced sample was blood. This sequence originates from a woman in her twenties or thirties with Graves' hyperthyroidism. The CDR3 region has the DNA TGTGCCAGCAGTTTAGAGGGCGATATCTATGGCTACACCTTC. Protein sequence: CASSLEGDIYGYTF.